The 30 T cell receptor beta chains below were found in one sample sequenced in a study of shared T cell receptors in the human thymus. Assay: immunoSEQ multiplex PCR; the TCRdb copy retains only in-frame clones and omits some. Of over 650,000 clones detected, around 87% appear once; the ten largest clones hold just under 0.0095%. This sample also appeared in a second study, on human thymus T cells.

Sequenced input: thymocytes. These receptors all come from a boy in the first two years of life with a congenital heart defect.

This chain's CDR3 is CATSRLAVYNEQFF. DNA for the CDR3: TGTGCCACCAGCAGACTAGCGGTCTACAATGAGCAGTTCTTC. The chain uses TRBV15 and TRBJ2-1; 7 bases are shared with TRBD2. V was clipped by 2 bases and J by 3 bases; unmatched bases: 1. The CDR3 is 14 amino acids. CDR1 and CDR2 from the germline V gene are LNHNV and YYDKDF (reference sequence).

This clone was detected once. This chain joins TRBV7-2 and TRBJ1-2, with 11 bases matching TRBD1. The CDR3 length is 18 residues. Per the germline V gene, CDR1 is SGHTA and CDR2 is FQGNSA. The V and J ends lost 0 bases and 2 bases, in that order; junction bases with no gene match: 8. The CDR3 region has the DNA TGTGCCAGCAGCTTAGCAACCGGGACAGGGGGAGTCAACTATGGCTACACCTTC. Protein: CASSLATGTGGVNYGYTF.

V usage is TRBV15 and J usage is TRBJ2-2; the match to TRBD2 covers 15 bases. With 1 base clipped from V and 6 bases from J, the junction kept 18 bases outside the gene matches. Germline CDR1 reads LNHNV; CDR2 reads YYDKDF (reference sequence). CDR3 size: 22 residues. In nucleotides, the CDR3 is TGTGCCACCAGCAGAGTTGGTGCGGGGAAGAAGGGACTAGCGGGAGGTTCCGGGGAGCTGTTTTTT. This translates into CATSRVGAGKKGLAGGSGELFF.

The rearrangement joins TRBV19 to TRBJ2-1, with 10 bases lining up with TRBD1. The CDR3 length is 14 residues. CDR1 and CDR2 (germline): LNHDA, SQIVND (reference sequence). V lost 3 bases, J lost 12 bases, and 8 bases stayed unmatched. As DNA, the CDR3 is TGTGCCAGTAGTATGGACAGGGGGAGCCGAGGGCAGTTCTTC. Translated: CASSMDRGSRGQFF.

In nucleotides, the CDR3 is TGCGCCAGCAGCTTGGATGGAGGCCCTACCGGGGGCTACACCTTC. This encodes CASSLDGGPTGGYTF. The V gene is TRBV5-1, the J gene TRBJ1-2, with D unresolved. The germline V and J ends were trimmed by 0 bases and 8 bases, with 17 bases remaining between them. The CDR3 loop spans 15 amino acids. The germline V gene encodes CDR1 SGHRS and CDR2 YFSETQ.

The chain combines TRBV5-1 with TRBJ2-4, with D perhaps TRBD2 (6 bases). V dropped 2 bases and J dropped 4 bases, with 16 bases sitting between them. CDR1 is SGHRS, CDR2 YFSETQ, per germline. The CDR3 sequence is 16 residues long. The CDR3 sequence is CASSLPYLAGKNIQYF. The CDR3, as DNA: TGCGCCAGCAGCTTACCCTATTTGGCGGGGAAAAACATTCAGTACTTC.

The chain employs TRBV6-1 and TRBJ1-2; perhaps TRBD1 as D (6 bases). Per the germline V gene, CDR1 is MNHNS and CDR2 is SASEGT. V lost 1 base and J lost 5, with 20 bases in between. This CDR3 is 17 amino acids long. CDR3 bases: TGTGCCAGCAGTGAAGTAGACGGGGACAACCCGGGATATGGCTACACCTTC. Protein product: CASSEVDGDNPGYGYTF.

The CDR3 bases are TGCAGCGGAACGGTCCCCCGGACGCAGTATTTT. Translating it yields CSGTVPRTQYF. The chain links TRBV29-1 to TRBJ2-3; the D is unclear. CDR1 and CDR2 (germline): SQVTM, ANQGSEA. V lost 7 bases and J lost 9, with 14 bases in between. This CDR3 spans 11 amino acids.

This rearrangement joins TRBV6-4 to TRBJ1-1, with no clear D. The CDR3 is 13 residues long. V lost 6 bases to trimming and J lost 3 bases, with 11 bases between them. Germline V CDR1 and CDR2: MRHNA, SNTAGT. The DNA for the CDR3 is TGTGCCAGCAGAAGGGAGAAGGACACTGAAGCTTTCTTT. Its translation is CASRREKDTEAFF.

The chain employs TRBV4-1 and TRBJ2-2; D possibly corresponds to TRBD1 (7 bases). V dropped 0 bases and J dropped 3 bases, with 20 bases sitting between them. The CDR3 is 19 amino acids. CDR1 is MGHRA, CDR2 YSYEKL, per germline. CDR3 in DNA: TGCGCCAGCAGCCAAGAAGGTGAAGAGAGCAGGGGGGACACCGGGGAGCTGTTTTTT. Translating it yields CASSQEGEESRGDTGELFF.

This clone was recorded a few times. The chain employs TRBV5-6 and TRBJ1-4; 8 bases fit TRBD1. Germline V lookup: CDR1 SGHDT, CDR2 YYEEEE. Losses at the gene ends were 3 bases for V and 0 bases for J; bases not matched to a gene: 10. The CDR3 extends over 18 amino acids. CDR3: CASSWGTGLVATNEKLFF. The DNA of the CDR3 is TGTGCCAGCAGCTGGGGGACAGGATTAGTTGCAACTAATGAAAAACTGTTTTTT.

This clone was seen just once. V and J are TRBV5-4 and TRBJ2-1, with TRBD1 matching 9 bases. The CDR3 loop spans 14 amino acids. The V and J ends lost 5 bases and 8 bases, in that order; junction bases with no gene match: 8. CDR1 is SGHNT, CDR2 YYREEE, per germline (reference sequence). The CDR3 is CASRRQGVAHEQFF. The CDR3 DNA reads TGTGCCAGCAGAAGACAGGGGGTGGCCCATGAGCAGTTCTTC.

The chain carries TRBV15 and TRBJ2-2; 8 nucleotides agree with TRBD1. The germline CDR1 and CDR2 sequences are LNHNV and YYDKDF (reference sequence). The CDR3 has 18 amino acids. V dropped 2 bases and J dropped 2; count of bases not matched to a gene: 10. CDR3 in DNA: TGTGCCACCAGCAGAAGAAAAAAAGACAGGGGTAACACCGGGGAGCTGTTTTTT. It specifies CATSRRKKDRGNTGELFF.

The V call is TRBV18, the J call TRBJ2-2; 10 nucleotides agree with TRBD2. The CDR3 sequence is 17 residues long. V lost 0 bases, J lost 2 bases, and 3 bases stayed unmatched. Germline CDR1 reads KGHSH; CDR2 reads LQKENI. CDR3 DNA: TGTGCCAGCTCACCACCTAGCGGGAGGAAAAACACCGGGGAGCTGTTTTTT. Protein product: CASSPPSGRKNTGELFF.

The chain uses TRBV5-6 and TRBJ1-3; 9 positions agree with TRBD1. The germline gives CDR1 SGHDT, CDR2 YYEEEE. Trimming took 1 base from V and 4 from J; bases not matched to a gene: 6. This CDR3 is built from 16 residues. CDR3: CASSLYGQGKGNTIYF. The CDR3 DNA is TGTGCCAGCAGCTTGTACGGACAGGGGAAAGGAAACACCATATATTTT.

The V gene is TRBV4-3, the J gene TRBJ2-2; D is perhaps TRBD2 (5 bases). Germline values: CDR1 LGHNA, CDR2 YSLEER. Trimming shortened V by 0 bases and J by 4 bases, and 9 bases separated the two germline ends. The CDR3 extends over 15 amino acids. DNA of the CDR3: TGCGCCAGCAGCCAAGATGGAGGATTCACCGGGGAGCTGTTTTTT. Translating it yields CASSQDGGFTGELFF.

The rearrangement joins TRBV7-9 to TRBJ2-1; D unclear. CDR3 size: 12 residues. The V gene's germline CDR1 is SEHNR and CDR2 FQNEAQ (reference sequence). The germline V and J ends were trimmed by 1 base and 9 bases, with 7 bases remaining between them. The CDR3: CASSLDEPEQFF. In DNA form, the CDR3 reads TGTGCCAGCAGCTTAGACGAGCCTGAGCAGTTCTTC.

The CDR3 DNA reads as TGTGCCAGCAGCTCATCCGGGACAGGGACCCTCGAGCAGTACTTC. Protein: CASSSSGTGTLEQYF. The chain is built from TRBV11-2 and TRBJ2-7; TRBD1 agrees at 9 bases. The ends lost 4 bases at V and 6 bases at J; junction bases unmatched: 10. There are 15 residues in the CDR3. The V gene's germline CDR1 is SGHAT and CDR2 FQNNGV.

The chain combines TRBV4-1 with TRBJ2-5; 9 bases fit TRBD2. Germline V gene lookup returns CDR1 MGHRA and CDR2 YSYEKL. The CDR3 has 15 amino acids. Trimming at V came to 4 bases and at J to 5 bases, leaving 8 bases not matched to a gene. CDR3 loop: CASSPEGLARETQYF. The DNA for the CDR3 is TGCGCCAGCAGCCCCGAGGGACTAGCAAGGGAGACCCAGTACTTC.

The chain has TRBV4-1 and TRBJ2-2; 10 positions match TRBD2. V dropped 6 bases and J dropped 5; count of bases not matched to a gene: 6. Per germline, CDR1 MGHRA and CDR2 YSYEKL. There are 15 residues in the CDR3. Written as DNA, the CDR3 is TGCGCCAGCAGTCTGATAGCGGGAGGAACCGGGGAGCTGTTTTTT. Translated, it gives CASSLIAGGTGELFF.

V and J are TRBV28 and TRBJ2-2; 8 bases agree with TRBD1. Trimming took 6 bases from V and 1 from J; bases not matched to a gene: 7. From germline, CDR1 is MDHEN and CDR2 SYDVKM. The CDR3 is 16 amino acids. The CDR3 DNA is TGTGCCAGCAGCGATACCGGGACAGGGAACACCGGGGAGCTGTTTTTT. Its translation is CASSDTGTGNTGELFF.

The J gene is TRBJ2-1, the V gene TRBV2; possible D gene TRBD1, 5 bases. Germline-derived CDR1 and CDR2 are SNHLY and FYNNEI. The CDR3 sequence is 17 residues long. Trimming left V 2 bases short and J 0 bases short, with 14 bases between. The CDR3 loop reads CASSERGTGFSYNEQFF. CDR3 sequence (DNA): TGTGCCAGCAGTGAAAGGGGTACAGGCTTCTCCTACAATGAGCAGTTCTTC.

This chain uses TRBV5-4 with TRBJ1-1; 8 bases are a match to TRBD1. This CDR3 is 16 amino acids long. CDR1 SGHNT and CDR2 YYREEE come from the germline V gene (reference sequence). Trimming removed 0 bases from V and 4 bases from J; junction bases left unmatched: 8. CDR3 bases: TGTGCCAGCAGCTTGGCTAGACAGGGGAGCGTCACTGAAGCTTTCTTT. Protein product: CASSLARQGSVTEAFF.

The chain combines TRBV19 with TRBJ2-2, with D uncertain. Germline V gene data show CDR1 as LNHDA and CDR2 as SQIVND (reference sequence). The V end was cut by 7 bases, the J end by 3 bases, with 6 bases between. This CDR3 has 12 amino acids. The DNA for the CDR3 is TGTGCCAGTACCACGGACACCGGGGAGCTGTTTTTT. It is translated as CASTTDTGELFF. The whole variable domain, remainder taken from reference TRBV19 and TRBJ2-2, is DGGITQSPKYLFRKEGQNVTLSCEQNLNHDAMYWYRQDPGQGLRLIYYSQIVNDFQKGDIAEGYSVSREKKESFPLTVTSAQKNPTAFYLCASTTDTGELFFGEGSRLTVL.

The chain links TRBV6-1 to TRBJ1-5, with D possibly being TRBD1 (5 bases). Germline V gives CDR1 MNHNS, CDR2 SASEGT. Trimming removed 3 bases from V and 5 bases from J, with 8 bases in between. This CDR3 is 13 amino acids long. CDR3 DNA sequence: TGTGCCAGCAGTGATGGCAGGGATCAGCCCCAGCATTTT. Translating it yields CASSDGRDQPQHF.

This chain links TRBV5-1 with TRBJ2-1; D is possibly TRBD2 (5 bases). With 0 bases removed from V and 0 bases from J, the gap between germline ends came to 16 bases. CDR1 and CDR2 (germline): SGHRS, YFSETQ. The CDR3 spans 18 residues. The CDR3: CASSLGDVGRSSYNEQFF. The DNA of the CDR3 is TGCGCCAGCAGCTTGGGAGATGTGGGGAGAAGCTCCTACAATGAGCAGTTCTTC. Based on the CDR3 plus reference TRBV5-1 and TRBJ2-1, the full variable domain is KAGVTQTPRYLIKTRGQQVTLSCSPISGHRSVSWYQQTPGQGLQFLFEYFSETQRNKGNFPGRFSGRQFSNSRSEMNVSTLELGDSALYLCASSLGDVGRSSYNEQFFGPGTRLTVL.

The chain uses TRBV4-3 and TRBJ1-4; D might be TRBD1 (5 bases). CDR1 and CDR2 from the germline V gene are LGHNA and YSLEER. Trimming stripped 0 bases from V and 0 bases from J, with 17 bases between. The length of the CDR3 is 19 residues. The CDR3 reads CASSQDRVGGPATNEKLFF. In nucleotides, the CDR3 is TGCGCCAGCAGCCAAGATCGGGTCGGGGGTCCCGCAACTAATGAAAAACTGTTTTTT.

The chain is built from TRBV7-9 and TRBJ2-7; D ambiguous. V was trimmed by 4 bases and J by 12 bases, leaving 10 bases between them. This CDR3 is built from 10 residues. Germline V lookup: CDR1 SEHNR, CDR2 FQNEAQ (reference sequence). The CDR3 DNA is TGTGCCAGCAGCTCCGAGAGGCGGTACTTC. It codes for CASSSERRYF.

This chain connects TRBV29-1 to TRBJ2-1, with TRBD2 matching over 9 bases. V lost 4 bases and J lost 0; bases outside the gene matches: 22. CDR3 length: 21 amino acids. Germline CDR1 is SQVTM and CDR2 is ANQGSEA. CDR3 residues: CSVALHQRTSASRSSYNEQFF. CDR3 coding DNA: TGCAGCGTTGCTTTACATCAGAGGACTAGCGCATCTCGGAGCTCCTACAATGAGCAGTTCTTC.

This rearrangement joins TRBV28 to TRBJ2-3, with D possibly being TRBD1 (5 bases). From germline, CDR1 is MDHEN and CDR2 SYDVKM. V was pared by 1 base and J by 4 bases, with 6 bases between. There are 13 residues in the CDR3. The CDR3 nucleotides read TGTGCCAGCAGTTTATCGACAGCAGATACGCAGTATTTT. It translates to CASSLSTADTQYF. Based on the CDR3 plus reference TRBV28 and TRBJ2-3, the full variable domain is DVKVTQSSRYLVKRTGEKVFLECVQDMDHENMFWYRQDPGLGLRLIYFSYDVKMKEKGDIPEGYSVSREKKERFSLILESASTNQTSMYLCASSLSTADTQYFGPGTRLTVL.